This passage covers 9 T cell receptor beta chains from one sample sequenced in a study of control samples from healthy donors and cancer patients. The data were produced by immunoSEQ multiplex PCR, yet TCRdb's version contains in-frame clones alone and is incomplete. In the table there are some 130,000 clones, approximately 89% of which are singletons. Material for sequencing was PBMCs. The receptors were gathered from a man aged 50 or older with head and neck cancer.

The chain recombines TRBV27 with TRBJ2-1; 9 bases agree with TRBD1. From germline, CDR1 is MNHEY and CDR2 SMNVEV (reference sequence). J gave up 8 bases and V 2 bases, and 1 base lay outside the gene matches. The CDR3 spans 13 residues. CDR3 bases: TGTGCCAGCAGTTTAAGGACAGGGGATGAGCAGTTCTTC. Translation gives CASSLRTGDEQFF.

The V gene is TRBV5-1, the J gene TRBJ2-1; D tentatively fits TRBD1 or TRBD2 (6 bases each). V was clipped by 0 bases and J by 15 bases, with 13 bases between them. Germline V CDR1 and CDR2: SGHRS, YFSETQ. This CDR3 comprises 12 residues. For the CDR3, the DNA is TGCGCCAGCAGCTTGGTTCGGGGGCCGTGGTTCTTC. Its translation is CASSLVRGPWFF.

The chain uses TRBV7-2 and TRBJ2-2, with 14 bases lining up with TRBD2. With 2 bases clipped from V and 6 bases from J, the junction kept 2 bases outside the gene matches. There are 16 residues in the CDR3. Germline assignment: CDR1 SGHTA and CDR2 FQGNSA. The CDR3 DNA follows: TGTGCCAGCAGCTTAAGGGGACTAGCGGGAGCCGGGGAGCTGTTTTTT. It specifies CASSLRGLAGAGELFF.

This clone was seen just once. The J gene is TRBJ1-2, the V gene TRBV14; D ambiguous. With 0 bases removed from V and 3 bases from J, the gap between germline ends came to 11 bases. The germline gives CDR1 SGHDN, CDR2 FVKESK. This CDR3 is built from 15 residues. This CDR3 is CASSQDLQPYYGYTF. CDR3 coding DNA: TGTGCCAGCAGCCAAGATTTACAGCCATACTATGGCTACACCTTC.

V gene TRBV20-1 combines with J gene TRBJ2-1; the D is unclear. Deletions cut 5 bases from V and 10 bases from J, with 12 bases between. CDR1 and CDR2 (germline): DFQATT, SNEGSKA (reference sequence). The CDR3 spans 11 residues. CDR3 sequence (DNA): TGCAGTGCTCCGACGATCGGCGAGCAGTTCTTC. This encodes CSAPTIGEQFF.

This clone was found once. This sequence joins TRBV28 and TRBJ2-2; 7 bases fit TRBD2. This CDR3 is built from 15 residues. V trimming: 2 bases; J trimming: 5 bases; junction bases outside the gene matches: 5. CDR1 and CDR2 (germline): MDHEN, SYDVKM. CDR3 in DNA: TGTGCCAGCAGTTTACGGGGGGTCCGAACCGGGGAGCTGTTTTTT. It specifies CASSLRGVRTGELFF.

This rearrangement joins TRBV7-9 to TRBJ1-3; no clear D gene. The CDR3 length is 12 residues. V lost 3 bases and J lost 5, with 5 bases in between. Germline V gives CDR1 SEHNR, CDR2 FQNEAQ (reference sequence). This CDR3 is CASSFARNTIYF. In nucleotides, the CDR3 is TGTGCCAGCAGCTTCGCCCGAAACACCATATATTTT.

The chain is built from TRBV7-9 and TRBJ1-2; D possibly corresponds to TRBD1 (6 bases). Between the trimmed V and J ends, which lost 4 bases and 5 bases, there was a span of 11 bases. The germline CDR1 and CDR2 sequences are SEHNR and FQNEAQ (reference sequence). The CDR3 has 13 amino acids. The CDR3 DNA reads as TGTGCCAGCAGCTCAGGGGTTGGGTATGGCTACACCTTC. It translates to CASSSGVGYGYTF.

The chain employs TRBV19 and TRBJ2-2; 7 bases agree with TRBD1. The trim removed 5 bases at V and 5 bases at J, leaving 8 bases unmatched. The germline CDR1 and CDR2 sequences are LNHDA and SQIVND (reference sequence). The length of the CDR3 is 15 residues. CDR3 nucleotide sequence: TGTGCCAGTAGTTTGGGGACAGCCGCTACCGGGGAGCTGTTTTTT. It codes for CASSLGTAATGELFF. Drawing the rest from reference TRBV19 and TRBJ2-2, the complete variable domain is DGGITQSPKYLFRKEGQNVTLSCEQNLNHDAMYWYRQDPGQGLRLIYYSQIVNDFQKGDIAEGYSVSREKKESFPLTVTSAQKNPTAFYLCASSLGTAATGELFFGEGSRLTVL.